This T cell receptor beta chain stems from a study of shared clonotypes between healthy human individuals. CD45RO-negative CD8 cells positively selected for CCR7 made up the naive population, which excluded terminally differentiated effector memory CD45RA+ cells. Study-wide findings and caveats: Non-shared clonotypes had lower generation probabilities than clonotypes shared by all four sorted-subset donors.

With respect to this clone: Its antigen is unidentified.

The data were produced by immunoSEQ multiplex PCR, yet TCRdb's version contains in-frame clones alone and is incomplete. This sample yields about 1,800,000 clones, of which about 95% are seen a single time; 0.9% to 1.5% belongs to the top ten. There are 16 residues in the CDR3. After removal of 3 bases from V and 1 base from J, the junction contained 6 bases not matched to a gene. Germline CDR1 SGDLS, CDR2 YYNGEE. V usage is TRBV9 and J usage is TRBJ1-2; 10 nucleotides agree with TRBD1. The source material was naive CD8+ T cells sorted from blood. The TCR comes from a man in his late teens or twenties in good health. Here the CDR3 DNA reads TGTGCCAGCAGCGACGGGACAGGGGCCCTTAACTATGGCTACACCTTC. It codes for CASSDGTGALNYGYTF.